This T cell receptor (beta chain) emerged from a study of metastatic and nonmetastatic thyroid tumors (dated by TCRdb to the early 2020s). In the study overall: Repertoires from peripheral blood and from tumor or nodule tissue samples of malignant and benign thyroid patients were compared. What the study reported, not specific to this receptor: TCR beta diversity was reported as significantly higher in malignant tumors than in benign nodules, in both blood and tumor samples.

Libraries were prepared through PCR. The sequencing machine was an Illumina HiSeq 4000. High-throughput sequencing was used to profile the CDR3 region of the TCR beta-chain in every patient. In the source study's methods: CDR3 differences across clinicopathological groups were used to build a classifier for discriminating distant-metastatic papillary thyroid cancer patients. To measure repertoire diversity the researchers used the Shannon index, while the Morisita-Horn index served to gauge how similar the tumor and blood repertoires were. TCRdb handled the public reads itself, with Q25 trimming in fastp and clone calling in MiXCR, and kept productive beta chains. The authors' filters were not applied to this entry. A total of fewer than 45,000 clones appear in this sample, roughly 14% of them only once. The top ten constitute roughly 9.5% of the sample. This clone was observed at least ten times. Its antigen is unknown. No qualities accompany the bases; no much larger clone lies one base away.

No treatment had been received by any patient before thyroid surgery. Patient clinical samples collected from about 2011 to 2019 were retrospectively analysed using T-cell receptor beta sequencing. The germline V gene encodes CDR1 DFQATT and CDR2 SNEGSKA (reference sequence). The CDR3 spans 13 residues, from the cysteine through the phenylalanine. Only the CDR3 region is kept as DNA, spanning 39 bases read in frame from base 1. V is reduced by 3 bases and J by 4 bases, leaving a spacing of 12 bases between them. The chain links TRBV20-1 with TRBJ2-5; the D region is possibly TRBD1 or TRBD2, each matching across 5 bases. Sequencing was performed on blood. The source of this sequence is a female donor with papillary thyroid cancer or a benign thyroid nodule (not recorded which). Some clones in this sample may be carry-over from other donors' samples. The nucleotides are TGCAGTGCTAGGGCGACGGGGCCAGAGACCCAGTACTTC. Its translation reads: CSARATGPETQYF.